This entry is about one T cell receptor (beta chain). This record belongs to a study of blood T cell repertoires in COVID-19. The overall study: Specimens from acute and convalescent COVID-19 originated in the United States, Italy and Spain. PBMCs, B-cell-depleted T cells, or T cells provided the cDNA or gDNA that made up the material.

Those enrolled in Seattle joined during active infection and were followed longitudinally afterward. Authors' data handling: Amplification with reference gene primers provided the estimates of nucleated cell counts. Data came from immunoSEQ multiplex PCR; TCRdb stores just in-frame clones and leaves some out. V, J and clone size reflect that table, while D and trimming were determined from the DNA. This sample yields some 140,000 clones, of which about 85% are seen a single time; over 0.55% belongs to the top ten. V trimming: 7 bases; J trimming: 4 bases; junction bases outside the gene matches: 6. This CDR3 comprises 13 residues. Germline V gene lookup returns CDR1 LNHDA and CDR2 SQIVND (reference sequence).

The sequenced sample consisted of peripheral blood. The chain carries TRBV19 and TRBJ1-1, with TRBD1 matching over 7 bases. The sequence derives from a man aged 60 to 75 with COVID-19, enrolled during active disease. The CDR3 loop reads CASTRQGSTEAFF. In DNA, the CDR3 is TGTGCCAGTACAAGACAGGGAAGCACTGAAGCTTTCTTT.